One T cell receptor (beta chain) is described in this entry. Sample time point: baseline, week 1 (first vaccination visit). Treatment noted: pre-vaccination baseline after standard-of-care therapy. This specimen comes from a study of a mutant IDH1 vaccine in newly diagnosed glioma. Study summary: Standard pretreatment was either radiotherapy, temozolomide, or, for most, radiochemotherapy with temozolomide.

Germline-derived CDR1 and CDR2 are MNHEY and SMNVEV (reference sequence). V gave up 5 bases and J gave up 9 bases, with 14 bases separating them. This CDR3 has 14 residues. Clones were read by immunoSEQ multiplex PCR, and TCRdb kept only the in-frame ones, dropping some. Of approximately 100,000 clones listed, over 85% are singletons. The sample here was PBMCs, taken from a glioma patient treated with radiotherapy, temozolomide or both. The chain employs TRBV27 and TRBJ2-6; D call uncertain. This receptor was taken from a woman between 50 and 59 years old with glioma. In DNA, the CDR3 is TGTGCCAGCAGTCCCCTCCAGAATAACAACGTCCTGACTTTC. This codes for CASSPLQNNNVLTF.